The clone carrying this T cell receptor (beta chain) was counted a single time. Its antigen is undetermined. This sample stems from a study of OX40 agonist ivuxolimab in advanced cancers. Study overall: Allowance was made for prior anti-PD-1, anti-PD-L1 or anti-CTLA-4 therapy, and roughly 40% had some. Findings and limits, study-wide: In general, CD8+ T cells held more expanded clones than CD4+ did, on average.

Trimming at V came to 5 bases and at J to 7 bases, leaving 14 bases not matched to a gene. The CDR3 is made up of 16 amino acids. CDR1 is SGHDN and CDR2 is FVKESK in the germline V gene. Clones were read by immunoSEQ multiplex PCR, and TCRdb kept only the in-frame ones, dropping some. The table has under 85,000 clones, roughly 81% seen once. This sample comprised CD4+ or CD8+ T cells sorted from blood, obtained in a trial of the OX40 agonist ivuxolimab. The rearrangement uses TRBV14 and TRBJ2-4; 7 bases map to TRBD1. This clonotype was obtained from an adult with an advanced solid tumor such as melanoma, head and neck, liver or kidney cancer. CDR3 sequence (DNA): TGTGCCAGCAGCGAATTCGACAGGGCGGTCAAGAACATTCAGTACTTC. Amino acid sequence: CASSEFDRAVKNIQYF.